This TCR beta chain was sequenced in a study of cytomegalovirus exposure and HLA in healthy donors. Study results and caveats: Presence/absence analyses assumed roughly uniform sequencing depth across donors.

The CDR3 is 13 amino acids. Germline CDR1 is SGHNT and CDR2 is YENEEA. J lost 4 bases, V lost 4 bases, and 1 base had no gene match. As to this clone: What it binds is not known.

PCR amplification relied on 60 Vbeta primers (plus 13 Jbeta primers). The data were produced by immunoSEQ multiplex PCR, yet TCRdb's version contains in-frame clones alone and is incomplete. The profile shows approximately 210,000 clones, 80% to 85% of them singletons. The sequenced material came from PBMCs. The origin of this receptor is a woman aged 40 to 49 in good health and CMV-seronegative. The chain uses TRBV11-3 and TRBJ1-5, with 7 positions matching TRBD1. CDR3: CASSWDSNQPQHF. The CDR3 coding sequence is TGTGCCAGCAGCTGGGACAGTAATCAGCCCCAGCATTTT.